The 13 T cell receptor beta chains below all came from one sample that was sequenced in a study of cytomegalovirus exposure and HLA in healthy donors. Sequencing was performed with immunoSEQ multiplex PCR; in TCRdb, only in-frame clones are kept and a portion is missing. The sample lists under 80,000 clones; 94% were seen once. Specimen: PBMCs. The receptor set was obtained from a woman aged 18-29 years in good health and CMV-seropositive.

The V and J genes are TRBV6-5 and TRBJ1-1; D perhaps matches TRBD1 (5 bases). CDR3 size: 13 residues. The V and J ends lost 6 bases and 1 base respectively, with 9 bases between them. Germline CDR1 and CDR2: MNHEY and SVGAGI. This CDR3 reads CASSLTANTEAFF. In DNA form, the CDR3 reads TGTGCCAGCAGCCTGACAGCGAACACTGAAGCTTTCTTT.

This chain uses TRBV5-1 with TRBJ1-1, with D maybe TRBD1 (6 bases). The CDR3 loop spans 15 amino acids. Looked up from germline, CDR1 is SGHRS and CDR2 is YFSETQ. V was shortened by 0 bases and J by 3 bases, with 12 bases between the two germline ends. The CDR3 DNA is TGCGCCAGCAGCTTGGTCATAGGGGGGGACACTGAAGCTTTCTTT. Its translation: CASSLVIGGDTEAFF.

This chain links TRBV15 with TRBJ2-2; D is possibly TRBD2 (6 bases). Germline assignment: CDR1 LNHNV and CDR2 YYDKDF (reference sequence). The length of the CDR3 is 16 residues. V lost 3 bases, J lost 0 bases, and 11 bases lay in between. This chain's CDR3 is CATSRGGPANTGELFF. The CDR3 DNA reads as TGTGCCACCAGCAGGGGGGGACCGGCGAACACCGGGGAGCTGTTTTTT. Combining the CDR3 with reference TRBV15 and TRBJ2-2 gives the whole variable domain DAMVIQNPRYQVTQFGKPVTLSCSQTLNHNVMYWYQQKSSQAPKLLFHYYDKDFNNEADTPDNFQSRRPNTSFCFLDIRSPGLGDTAMYLCATSRGGPANTGELFFGEGSRLTVL.

This chain joins TRBV6-4 and TRBJ2-6, with D possibly being TRBD1 (6 bases). Germline CDR1 is MRHNA and CDR2 is SNTAGT. V was cut by 3 bases and J by 0 bases, with 6 bases left in between. The CDR3 sequence is 15 residues long. In DNA form, the CDR3 reads TGTGCCAGCAGTGAGGACAGCTCTGGGGCCAACGTCCTGACTTTC. Its protein product is CASSEDSSGANVLTF.

V gene TRBV7-9 combines with J gene TRBJ2-2, with D tentatively TRBD2 (6 bases). Germline CDR1 is SEHNR and CDR2 is FQNEAQ (reference sequence). CDR3 length equals 17 residues. V shed 6 bases and J shed 1 base, with 18 bases lying between them. CDR3 sequence: CASRPTLRDLNTGELFF. CDR3 in DNA: TGTGCCAGCAGACCCACGTTGCGGGATCTGAACACCGGGGAGCTGTTTTTT.

This chain connects TRBV5-1 to TRBJ2-2, with 9 bases identical to TRBD2. The CDR3 is 16 residues long. CDR1 and CDR2 (germline): SGHRS, YFSETQ. J was trimmed by 4 bases and V by 0 bases; bases with no gene match: 4. CDR3 protein: CASSLVGLAGTGELFF. CDR3 nucleotide sequence: TGCGCCAGCAGCTTGGTGGGACTAGCTGGCACCGGGGAGCTGTTTTTT. The complete variable domain, with remaining parts taken from reference TRBV5-1 and TRBJ2-2, reads KAGVTQTPRYLIKTRGQQVTLSCSPISGHRSVSWYQQTPGQGLQFLFEYFSETQRNKGNFPGRFSGRQFSNSRSEMNVSTLELGDSALYLCASSLVGLAGTGELFFGEGSRLTVL.

The chain employs TRBV7-8 and TRBJ1-1; 8 positions match TRBD1. The trim removed 6 bases at V and 4 bases at J, leaving 7 bases unmatched. From germline, CDR1 is SGHVS and CDR2 FQNEAQ. This CDR3 is 14 amino acids long. As DNA, the CDR3 is TGTGCCAGCAGGGACAGGGAGGGGAGCACTGAAGCTTTCTTT. Residues: CASRDREGSTEAFF.

The chain carries TRBV7-9 and TRBJ2-7; D perhaps matches TRBD2 (5 bases). V was cut by 2 bases and J by 4 bases, with 12 bases left in between. The CDR3 spans 14 residues. Germline assignment: CDR1 SEHNR and CDR2 FQNEAQ (reference sequence). The CDR3 here is CASSLTGRVYEQYF. CDR3 in DNA: TGTGCCAGCAGCTTAACGGGGAGAGTGTACGAGCAGTACTTC.

This sequence joins TRBV18 and TRBJ1-2, with 9 nucleotides matching TRBD1. CDR1 KGHSH and CDR2 LQKENI come from the germline V gene. The CDR3 runs to 17 residues. V trimming: 3 bases; J trimming: 1 base; junction bases outside the gene matches: 9. The CDR3 protein is CASSPSGQGLLNYGYTF. The CDR3 bases are TGTGCCAGCTCACCCTCGGGACAGGGCTTACTTAACTATGGCTACACCTTC.

In DNA, the CDR3 is TGTGCCAGCAGCTTGCAGGGGGTCGATAATTCACCCCTCCACTTT. It specifies CASSLQGVDNSPLHF. The rearrangement joins TRBV5-4 to TRBJ1-6; 7 bases agree with TRBD1. CDR3 length: 15 amino acids. Per germline, CDR1 SGHNT and CDR2 YYREEE (reference sequence). V lost 1 base and J lost 5; bases outside the gene matches: 3.

The chain is built from TRBV19 and TRBJ2-7, with TRBD2 matching over 8 bases. The CDR3 has 15 residues. Germline V gene data show CDR1 as LNHDA and CDR2 as SQIVND (reference sequence). Germline trimming cut 5 bases from V and 3 bases from J; bases unmatched to any gene: 9. The DNA for the CDR3 is TGTGCCAGTAGTGGGAGGACTAGCCCAGTCTACGAGCAGTACTTC. Protein product: CASSGRTSPVYEQYF. The full variable domain, with the rest looked up from reference TRBV19 and TRBJ2-7, is DGGITQSPKYLFRKEGQNVTLSCEQNLNHDAMYWYRQDPGQGLRLIYYSQIVNDFQKGDIAEGYSVSREKKESFPLTVTSAQKNPTAFYLCASSGRTSPVYEQYFGPGTRLTVT.

This chain connects TRBV28 to TRBJ1-2; D remains ambiguous. V lost 5 bases to trimming and J lost 8 bases, with 15 bases between them. Germline V gene data show CDR1 as MDHEN and CDR2 as SYDVKM. The CDR3 spans 13 residues. The CDR3 sequence is CASSPIRNGGYTF. CDR3 DNA sequence: TGTGCCAGCAGTCCTATTAGGAACGGGGGCTACACCTTC.

The chain carries TRBV11-2 and TRBJ2-7; tentative D call: TRBD2 (6 bases). CDR1 and CDR2 from the germline V gene are SGHAT and FQNNGV. V shed 1 base and J shed 6 bases, with 16 bases lying between them. CDR3 length: 15 amino acids. The CDR3 loop reads CASSLGSSAGLEQYF. The CDR3 nucleotides read TGTGCCAGCAGCTTAGGATCTAGCGCGGGACTCGAGCAGTACTTC.